The rows below give T cell receptor beta chains drawn from one sample of a study of blood T cells in healthy people across ages. TCRdb passed the 5' RACE reads through MiXCR, listing each CDR3 protein once. This sample has roughly 1.5 million distinct CDR3 sequences, with about 45% found just once. Sequencing was performed on blood. All receptors derive from a woman aged 18-30 years in good health. Both conserved end residues are part of each CDR3. Fields, in order: clone size, V gene, D gene, J gene, CDR3 protein, CDR3 DNA. The D gene is left open where the match is weak. Not all rows give a size; the values are once, few, many and, for expanded clones, a class.

>-|TRBV7-2|-|TRBJ2-7
CASSPGRRSYEQYF
TGTGCCAGCAGTCCTGGGCGGCGTTCCTACGAGCAGTACTTC
>few|TRBV20-1|TRBD2|TRBJ2-1
CSALPSGSYNEQFF
TGCAGTGCTCTGCCTAGCGGATCCTACAATGAGCAGTTCTTC
>-|TRBV6-1|TRBD1|TRBJ1-6
CASSRPGTGFGNSPLHF
TGTGCCAGCAGCCGTCCCGGGACAGGGTTCGGTAATTCACCCCTCCACTTT
>-|TRBV2|-|TRBJ1-2
CASTRGLYGYTF
TGTGCCAGCACTAGGGGCCTCTATGGCTACACCTTC
>-|TRBV20-1|-|TRBJ2-1
CSASSIDEQFF
TGCAGTGCTAGTAGCATTGATGAGCAGTTCTTC
>-|TRBV10-3|-|TRBJ2-7
CAISENRETPYEQYF
TGTGCCATCAGTGAGAATAGGGAGACACCCTACGAGCAGTACTTC
>few|TRBV5-1|-|TRBJ2-7
CASSLLIRERYEQYF
TGCGCCAGCAGCTTACTGATCAGGGAGCGGTACGAGCAGTACTTC
>few|TRBV5-6|TRBD2|TRBJ2-7
CASSFATSGPLYEQYF
TGTGCCAGCAGCTTCGCGACTAGCGGACCGCTCTACGAGCAGTACTTC
>-|TRBV4-3|-|TRBJ2-7
CASSQESSEIYYEQYF
TGCGCCAGCAGCCAAGAATCCAGCGAGATTTACTATGAGCAGTACTTC
>-|TRBV20-1|-|TRBJ1-5
CSAPGAEALSNQPQHF
TGCAGTGCACCCGGGGCCGAGGCCCTTAGCAATCAGCCCCAGCATTTT
>few|TRBV12-3/TRBV12-4|TRBD1|TRBJ2-5
CASSFRAGGETQYF
TGTGCCAGCAGTTTTAGGGCAGGGGGTGAGACCCAGTACTTC
>-|TRBV7-2|TRBD1|TRBJ1-1
CASSLDSQGARNTEAFF
TGTGCCAGCAGCTTAGATTCCCAGGGGGCTAGGAACACTGAAGCTTTCTTT
>-|TRBV4-1|-|TRBJ1-2
CASSQWEHYGYTF
TGCGCCAGCAGCCAATGGGAGCACTATGGCTACACCTTC
>-|TRBV15|-|TRBJ2-3
CATSGDSSWHDTQYF
TGTGCCACCAGCGGGGACTCGAGTTGGCATGATACGCAGTATTTT
>-|TRBV6-5|TRBD2|TRBJ2-1
CASSFRDYYNEQFF
TGTGCCAGCAGTTTCCGGGACTACTACAATGAGCAGTTCTTC
>many|TRBV29-1|TRBD1|TRBJ2-7
CSVRTGTYEQYF
TGCAGCGTTAGGACAGGGACCTACGAGCAGTACTTC
>few|TRBV12-3/TRBV12-4|-|TRBJ2-3
CASSFLRGGDTQYF
TGTGCCAGCAGTTTTTTAAGGGGCGGAGATACGCAGTATTTT
>-|TRBV3-1|-|TRBJ1-4
CASSPPTAYGEKLFF
TGTGCCAGCAGCCCACCCACCGCCTATGGCGAAAAACTGTTTTTT
>many|TRBV7-6|-|TRBJ1-1
CASSLGGADTEAFF
TGTGCCAGCAGTTTGGGGGGGGCTGACACTGAAGCTTTCTTT
>-|TRBV20-1|TRBD1|TRBJ1-4
CSATGQGGSQKLFF
TGCAGTGCTACCGGACAGGGTGGGTCGCAAAAACTGTTTTTT
>-|TRBV4-1|-|TRBJ2-4
CASSQEDSSSNIQYF
TGCGCCAGCAGCCAAGAAGACAGCTCTTCAAACATTCAGTACTTC
>-|TRBV25-1|TRBD1|TRBJ2-3
CASSELESRTGGTDTQYF
TGTGCCAGCAGTGAATTGGAAAGTAGAACAGGGGGCACAGATACGCAGTATTTT
>-|TRBV29-1|-|TRBJ2-7
CSVGRGVRGYEQYF
TGCAGCGTTGGGCGAGGGGTCCGTGGCTACGAGCAGTACTTC
>-|TRBV7-2|-|TRBJ2-3
CASSFRWGPDTQYF
TGTGCCAGCAGCTTTCGGTGGGGGCCAGATACGCAGTATTTT
>few|TRBV28|-|TRBJ1-4
CASSRSARELFF
TGTGCCAGCAGCCGGTCGGCCAGAGAACTGTTTTTT
>-|TRBV20-1|-|TRBJ1-6
CSARELGGFYSPLHF
TGCAGTGCTAGAGAACTGGGTGGGTTTTACTCACCCCTCCACTTT
>few|TRBV4-3|-|TRBJ1-2
CASSQESDGHYGYTF
TGCGCCAGCAGCCAAGAATCGGACGGCCACTATGGCTACACCTTC
>-|TRBV28|-|TRBJ2-3
CASTPGGASGGTQYF
TGTGCCAGCACACCGGGCGGGGCCTCAGGAGGTACGCAGTATTTT
>many|TRBV29-1|-|TRBJ2-7
CSATEGYEQYF
TGCAGCGCAACCGAGGGCTACGAGCAGTACTTC
>-|TRBV7-2|-|TRBJ2-3
CASSFSHGADTQYF
TGTGCCAGCAGCTTTTCGCACGGGGCAGATACGCAGTATTTT
>-|TRBV20-1|-|TRBJ1-5
CSALAGRGNQPQHF
TGCAGTGCCCTCGCCGGGAGGGGCAATCAGCCCCAGCATTTT
>-|TRBV25-1|-|TRBJ1-1
CASSEWVTGPDTEAFF
TGTGCCAGCAGTGAATGGGTTACAGGACCCGACACTGAAGCTTTCTTT
>-|TRBV11-2|-|TRBJ1-2
CASTTSWWGDYGYTF
TGTGCCAGCACCACGTCGTGGTGGGGGGACTATGGCTACACCTTC
>-|TRBV9|TRBD2|TRBJ2-7
CASSERLAGGPNEQYF
TGTGCCAGCAGCGAAAGACTAGCGGGAGGGCCGAACGAGCAGTACTTC
>-|TRBV15|TRBD1|TRBJ1-1
CATSDRGIVNTEAFF
TGTGCCACCAGCGACAGGGGGATTGTGAACACTGAAGCTTTCTTT
>-|TRBV12-5|TRBD1|TRBJ2-7
CASGLISPGTGDSYEQYF
TGTGCTAGTGGTTTGATCTCACCCGGGACAGGGGACTCCTACGAGCAGTACTTC
>many|TRBV6-4|-|TRBJ2-3
CASSDSESDTQYF
TGTGCCAGCAGTGATTCGGAGTCAGATACGCAGTATTTT
>few|TRBV5-1|TRBD1|TRBJ2-7
CASSTGTGKVSYEQYF
TGCGCCAGCAGCACCGGGACAGGAAAAGTATCCTACGAGCAGTACTTC
>few|TRBV4-3|-|TRBJ2-1
CASSPGVASYNEQFF
TGCGCCAGCAGCCCCGGGGTCGCCTCCTACAATGAGCAGTTCTTC
>-|TRBV7-2|-|TRBJ2-1
CASSLAWGLSYNEQFF
TGTGCCAGCAGCTTGGCGTGGGGCCTCTCCTACAATGAGCAGTTCTTC
>-|TRBV5-1|TRBD2|TRBJ2-3
CASSLASGVDTQYF
TGCGCCAGCAGCTTGGCTAGCGGGGTAGATACGCAGTATTTT
>-|TRBV2|-|TRBJ1-6
CAGRTGSPLHF
TGTGCCGGAAGGACTGGTTCACCCCTCCACTTT
>-|TRBV7-2|-|TRBJ2-1
CASTYDWQYNEQFF
TGTGCCAGCACCTACGACTGGCAATACAATGAGCAGTTCTTC
>-|TRBV3-1|-|TRBJ2-1
CASSPHLAFTYNEQFF
TGTGCCAGCAGCCCGCATCTAGCGTTTACGTACAATGAGCAGTTCTTC
>-|TRBV27|TRBD1|TRBJ1-1
CASSFYKGQGRTEAFF
TGTGCCAGCAGTTTCTATAAGGGACAGGGGCGCACTGAAGCTTTCTTT
>once|TRBV5-1|TRBD2|TRBJ2-5
CASSGRLAGVQETQYF
TGCGCCAGCAGCGGCAGACTAGCGGGGGTGCAAGAGACCCAGTACTTC
>few|TRBV27|-|TRBJ2-1
CASSLGPLHEQFF
TGTGCCAGCAGTTTGGGCCCCCTCCATGAGCAGTTCTTC
>-|TRBV6-6|-|TRBJ2-3
CASRRASTADTQYF
TGTGCCAGCAGGCGGGCCTCCACTGCAGATACGCAGTATTTT
>-|TRBV10-3|TRBD1|TRBJ2-1
CATRDSSVIDNGQFF
TGTGCCACCAGGGACAGTAGTGTGATTGACAATGGGCAGTTCTTC
>-|TRBV27|-|TRBJ1-2
CASSLSGKGNYGYTF
TGTGCCAGCAGTTTATCGGGGAAAGGGAACTATGGCTACACCTTC
>-|TRBV20-1|-|TRBJ1-5
CSARDSSLRTQHF
TGCAGTGCTAGGGACAGTAGTTTGCGGACCCAGCATTTT
>-|TRBV19|-|TRBJ1-2
CASSMDNRYGYTF
TGTGCCAGTAGTATGGACAACCGCTATGGCTACACCTTC
>few|TRBV7-2|TRBD1|TRBJ1-2
CASSPRTGGVHGYTF
TGTGCCAGCAGCCCGAGGACAGGGGGTGTCCATGGCTACACCTTC
>once|TRBV5-5|TRBD2|TRBJ2-7
CASSPRGTSGYEQYF
TGTGCCAGCAGCCCTCGTGGGACTAGCGGTTACGAGCAGTACTTC